Shown below are 32 T cell receptor beta chains from a single sample sequenced in a study of Ad26.COV2.S vaccination and SARS-CoV-2 variants. Measured with immunoSEQ multiplex PCR; TCRdb has only the in-frame clones, and not every one. The sample consists of about 680,000 clones, approximately 88% of them appearing once. Treatment: approximately 18 received Ad26.COV2.S at low or high dose, single or two shots; roughly five received placebo; per-sample allocation not given. Collection of the samples took place on day 63 after the first injection of vaccine or placebo. This material consisted of peripheral blood, taken in a trial of Ad26.COV2.S vaccine versus placebo. The source is a person between 18 and 60 years old who received the Ad26.COV2.S COVID-19 vaccine or a placebo.

The rearrangement uses TRBV4-2 and TRBJ2-7, with D maybe TRBD1 (7 bases). Trimming stripped 0 bases from V and 3 bases from J, with 15 bases between. The CDR3 has 16 residues. The germline V gene encodes CDR1 LGHNA and CDR2 YNFKEQ. This CDR3 is CASSQDWAGGLYEQYF. The CDR3 coding sequence is TGTGCCAGCAGCCAAGATTGGGCAGGGGGGCTCTACGAGCAGTACTTC.

The chain couples TRBV7-2 to TRBJ1-2; D not resolved. V lost 7 bases and J 5 bases, leaving 17 bases between the germline ends. The CDR3 extends over 14 amino acids. CDR1 SGHTA and CDR2 FQGNSA come from the germline V gene. The CDR3 protein is CASTEGLSGYGYTF. The CDR3 nucleotides are TGTGCCAGCACCGAGGGCCTCTCTGGGTATGGCTACACCTTC.

The V call is TRBV7-6, the J call TRBJ1-4; tentatively, D is TRBD1 (6 bases). Germline CDR1 reads SGHVS; CDR2 reads FNYEAQ. Trimming removed 5 bases at V and 8 bases at J, with 18 bases between. This CDR3 region has 15 residues. CDR3 sequence: CASSLRGQVGEKLFF. The CDR3 nucleotides are TGTGCCAGCAGCCTCCGGGGGCAGGTTGGCGAAAAACTGTTTTTT.

The genes are TRBV6-5 and TRBJ2-7, with 9 bases that match TRBD1. This CDR3 region has 15 residues. Germline lookup yields CDR1 MNHEY and CDR2 SVGAGI. V was clipped by 0 bases and J by 3 bases; unmatched bases: 3. The CDR3 loop reads CASSYSTGGDYEQYF. The CDR3 DNA reads TGTGCCAGCAGTTACTCGACAGGGGGAGACTACGAGCAGTACTTC.

V and J are TRBV6-6 and TRBJ2-3; D might be TRBD2 (6 bases). Germline CDR1 is MNHNY and CDR2 is SVGAGI (reference sequence). Trimming removed 4 bases at V and 0 bases at J, with 11 bases between. The CDR3 is 15 residues long. The CDR3 protein is CASSLSSASTDTQYF. The DNA of the CDR3 is TGTGCCAGCAGTTTATCTAGCGCGAGCACAGATACGCAGTATTTT.

This sequence joins TRBV6-5 and TRBJ1-5, with D unclear. With 6 bases removed from V and 3 bases from J, the gap between germline ends came to 12 bases. Germline CDR1 and CDR2: MNHEY and SVGAGI. The CDR3 has 14 amino acids. The CDR3 reads CASSIDGPNQPQHF. Here the CDR3 DNA reads TGTGCCAGCAGCATCGACGGGCCCAATCAGCCCCAGCATTTT.

This clone came up a few times. The rearrangement uses TRBV5-1 and TRBJ2-7; 11 positions agree with TRBD2. The V and J ends lost 4 bases and 3 bases, in that order; junction bases with no gene match: 6. The CDR3 has 15 amino acids. Germline assignment: CDR1 SGHRS and CDR2 YFSETQ. The chain's CDR3 is CASSPGTSGFYEQYF. In DNA form, the CDR3 reads TGCGCCAGCAGCCCCGGGACTAGCGGTTTCTACGAGCAGTACTTC.

The V and J genes are TRBV19 and TRBJ2-2; D remains ambiguous. The CDR3 spans 13 residues. Germline-derived CDR1 and CDR2 are LNHDA and SQIVND (reference sequence). The V and J ends lost 6 bases and 7 bases respectively, with 12 bases between them. CDR3 DNA: TGTGCCAGTAGAACTACAACGCTCGGGGAGCTGTTTTTT. Its protein is CASRTTTLGELFF.

CDR3 region: CACRDTGMSPLHF. The CDR3 DNA reads TGTGCCTGCCGGGACACAGGAATGTCACCCCTCCACTTT. The J gene is TRBJ1-6, the V gene TRBV30; perhaps TRBD1 as D (6 bases). CDR1 and CDR2 (germline): GTSNPN, SVGIG (reference sequence). The V end lost 6 bases, the J end lost 10 bases, and 16 bases lay between the germline ends. The CDR3 has 13 amino acids.

The V call is TRBV13, the J call TRBJ1-2, with 9 positions matching TRBD1. Per germline, CDR1 PRHDT and CDR2 FYEKMQ (reference sequence). Trimming at V came to 3 bases and at J to 9 bases, leaving 2 bases not matched to a gene. This CDR3 spans 12 amino acids. The CDR3 DNA follows: TGTGCCAGCAGCTTCGGACAGGGGCGCTACACCTTC. Encoded protein: CASSFGQGRYTF.

V usage is TRBV14 and J usage is TRBJ2-7; D remains unclear. Germline CDR1 reads SGHDN; CDR2 reads FVKESK. There are 14 residues in the CDR3. Trimming took 4 bases from V and 2 from J, leaving 12 bases between them. CDR3 in amino acids: CASSPLLSPYEQYF. The CDR3 DNA is TGTGCCAGCAGCCCCCTCTTAAGTCCCTACGAGCAGTACTTC.

On this clone: The sample contains more than one DNA sequence encoding this CDR3. The V call is TRBV3-1 (or the pseudogene TRBV3-2), the J call TRBJ2-2, with D hard to call. Germline-derived CDR1 and CDR2 are LGHDT and YNNKEL (reference sequence). V dropped 1 base and J dropped 6 bases, with 3 bases sitting between them. The CDR3 spans 12 residues. CDR3 protein: CASSQGSGELFF. The CDR3 DNA reads TGTGCCAGCAGCCAAGGGTCCGGGGAGCTGTTTTTT.

The chain couples TRBV6-5 to TRBJ2-5; 8 bases are shared with TRBD1. Germline CDR1 is MNHEY and CDR2 is SVGAGI. This CDR3 has 15 amino acids. The ends lost 5 bases at V and 6 bases at J; junction bases unmatched: 11. The CDR3 protein is CASSIDGQGRKTQYF. The CDR3 coding sequence is TGTGCCAGCAGTATCGACGGACAGGGACGAAAGACCCAGTACTTC.

Regarding this clone: Other DNA sequences in this sample translate to the same CDR3. V and J are TRBV12-3 or TRBV12-4 and TRBJ2-5; D is ambiguous. Trimming shortened V by 4 bases and J by 7 bases, and 7 bases separated the two germline ends. The CDR3 is made up of 11 amino acids. This chain's CDR3 is CASSSLGTQYF. The DNA for the CDR3 is TGTGCCAGCAGTTCCCTCGGGACCCAGTACTTC.

The chain carries TRBV6-5 and TRBJ2-7; 10 nucleotides line up with TRBD1. Germline CDR1 and CDR2: MNHEY and SVGAGI. The CDR3 loop spans 14 amino acids. The V gene end was trimmed by 5 bases and the J gene end by 4 bases; junction bases not matched to a gene: 5. CDR3 in DNA: TGTGCCAGCAGTACCGACAGGGGGCCTTACGAGCAGTACTTC. As protein: CASSTDRGPYEQYF.

This chain joins TRBV4-3 and TRBJ1-6; D uncertain. This CDR3 is 13 amino acids long. Trimming stripped 4 bases from V and 7 bases from J, with 8 bases between. Germline V CDR1 and CDR2: LGHNA, YSLEER. The CDR3 region has the DNA TGCGCCAGCAGCCCCCTCGGGAATTCACCCCTCCACTTT. Protein: CASSPLGNSPLHF.

The chain recombines TRBV2 with TRBJ1-6; a possible D gene is TRBD1 (6 bases). The CDR3 contains 14 residues. Per germline, CDR1 SNHLY and CDR2 FYNNEI. The V gene lost 10 bases and the J gene lost 9 bases, with 19 bases spanning the gap. CDR3 nucleotides: TGTGCCACCCAGCAAGGGACACAAGTTTCACCCCTCCACTTT. As protein: CATQQGTQVSPLHF. Together with reference TRBV2 and TRBJ1-6, the CDR3 gives the full variable domain: EPEVTQTPSHQVTQMGQEVILRCVPISNHLYFYWYRQILGQKVEFLVSFYNNEISEKSEIFDDQFSVERPDGSNFTLKIRSTKLEDSAMYFCATQQGTQVSPLHFGNGTRLTVT.

The rearrangement uses TRBV5-1 and TRBJ2-7; D is undetermined. Germline CDR1 SGHRS, CDR2 YFSETQ. V lost 0 bases and J lost 7, with 8 bases in between. This CDR3 has 12 amino acids. CDR3 loop: CASSLDFREQYF. In DNA, the CDR3 is TGCGCCAGCAGCTTGGATTTCCGGGAGCAGTACTTC.

This chain uses TRBV10-2 with TRBJ1-1; D gene uncertain. The CDR3 length is 16 residues. The V gene lost 3 bases and the J gene lost 0 bases, with 14 bases spanning the gap. From germline, CDR1 is WSHSY and CDR2 SAAADI. As DNA, the CDR3 is TGCGCCAGCAGTGATTTGGCAGGCCAAATGAACACTGAAGCTTTCTTT. Translated: CASSDLAGQMNTEAFF.

The rearrangement joins TRBV11-2 to TRBJ2-7; 9 bases agree with TRBD2. Per germline, CDR1 SGHAT and CDR2 FQNNGV. The CDR3 is 17 residues long. J gave up 0 bases and V 1 base, and 7 bases lay outside the gene matches. The CDR3 sequence: CASSLAVAGAISYEQYF. The CDR3 bases are TGTGCCAGCAGCTTAGCGGTAGCGGGGGCGATCTCCTACGAGCAGTACTTC.

V is TRBV6-2 or TRBV6-3 and J is TRBJ1-6; 9 nucleotides line up with TRBD1. Germline loops: CDR1 MNHEY, CDR2 SVGEGT. The CDR3 runs 16 residues. With V trimmed by 2 bases and J by 9 bases, 8 bases remained unmatched. The CDR3 loop reads CASSYGYTGGPSPLHF. The CDR3 region has the DNA TGTGCCAGCAGTTACGGATACACAGGGGGCCCTTCACCCCTCCACTTT.

The gene calls are TRBV7-2 and TRBJ2-1; maybe TRBD2 (5 bases). The CDR3 length is 18 residues. V was pared by 5 bases and J by 7 bases, with 27 bases between. Germline V gene lookup returns CDR1 SGHTA and CDR2 FQGNSA. This CDR3 reads CASSPAPGRGVRENEQFF. In DNA form, the CDR3 reads TGTGCCAGCAGCCCCGCGCCGGGGAGAGGAGTAAGGGAGAATGAGCAGTTCTTC.

Regarding this clone: Other nucleotide sequences in the sample specify the same CDR3. The rearrangement links TRBV18 to TRBJ2-5; 7 bases fit TRBD2. V lost 3 bases and J lost 4; bases outside the gene matches: 2. The length of the CDR3 is 13 residues. CDR1 is KGHSH, CDR2 LQKENI, per germline. The CDR3 here is CASSPWGGETQYF. The CDR3 DNA is TGTGCCAGCTCACCGTGGGGGGGAGAGACCCAGTACTTC.

The rearrangement uses TRBV2 and TRBJ2-7; D gene ambiguous. Germline V gives CDR1 SNHLY, CDR2 FYNNEI. The CDR3 has 13 residues. The germline V and J ends were trimmed by 5 bases and 7 bases, with 15 bases remaining between them. CDR3 in DNA: TGTGCCAGCAGTACCAGACCGCCTGGGGAGCAGTACTTC. It codes for CASSTRPPGEQYF.

The chain joins TRBV9 to TRBJ2-5; D perhaps matches TRBD1 (7 bases). The germline V gene has CDR1 SGDLS and CDR2 YYNGEE. V was clipped by 0 bases and J by 2 bases, with 14 bases between them. This CDR3 has 16 amino acids. The CDR3 sequence is CASSVGGAGGQETQYF. Written as DNA, the CDR3 is TGTGCCAGCAGCGTAGGAGGGGCAGGGGGGCAAGAGACCCAGTACTTC.

The chain carries TRBV2 and TRBJ2-7; 11 bases agree with TRBD2. CDR3 length: 16 amino acids. V shed 6 bases and J 5 bases; nucleotides not matched to a gene: 12. Germline V CDR1 and CDR2: SNHLY, FYNNEI. The CDR3 DNA sequence: TGTGCCAGCAGGGACTTGATAGCGGGGGGGCTGGACGAGCAGTACTTC. It codes for CASRDLIAGGLDEQYF. Combining the CDR3 with reference TRBV2 and TRBJ2-7 gives the whole variable domain EPEVTQTPSHQVTQMGQEVILRCVPISNHLYFYWYRQILGQKVEFLVSFYNNEISEKSEIFDDQFSVERPDGSNFTLKIRSTKLEDSAMYFCASRDLIAGGLDEQYFGPGTRLTVT.

The chain employs TRBV7-9 and TRBJ2-1, with no clear D. Germline V gene sequence: CDR1 SEHNR, CDR2 FQNEAQ (reference sequence). The CDR3 is made up of 12 amino acids. With 5 bases removed from V and 6 bases from J, the gap between germline ends came to 8 bases. Written as DNA, the CDR3 is TGTGCCAGCAGCCATGAAGGCAATGAGCAGTTCTTC. This gives the protein CASSHEGNEQFF.

In its sample, this clone was seen once. In nucleotides, the CDR3 is TGTGCCAGCAGCTTAGATGCATCGTACAAAAACATTCAGTACTTC. Protein: CASSLDASYKNIQYF. The V and J genes are TRBV7-2 and TRBJ2-4, with D unresolved. Trimming removed 1 base from V and 3 bases from J, with 10 bases in between. This CDR3 spans 15 amino acids. Germline CDR1 SGHTA, CDR2 FQGNSA.

This chain connects TRBV5-5 to TRBJ2-7; possible D gene TRBD2, 5 bases. V was cut by 0 bases and J by 3 bases, with 13 bases left in between. CDR1 and CDR2 from the germline V gene are SGHKS and YYEKEE (reference sequence). The CDR3 runs to 15 residues. The CDR3 coding sequence is TGTGCCAGCAGCTTGGTCGGGGTAATGTACTACGAGCAGTACTTC. Its translation: CASSLVGVMYYEQYF.

The V and J genes are TRBV10-3 and TRBJ2-5, with D uncertain. The CDR3 contains 14 residues. Trimming took off 3 bases at V and 1 base at J, with 9 bases between the two ends. Germline CDR1 is ENHRY and CDR2 is SYGVKD. This CDR3 reads CAISDGVSQETQYF. The CDR3 region has the DNA TGTGCCATCAGTGATGGCGTCAGCCAAGAGACCCAGTACTTC.

The chain has TRBV6-4 and TRBJ1-1; D may be TRBD1 (6 bases). Looked up from germline, CDR1 is MRHNA and CDR2 is SNTAGT. Trimming removed 4 bases at V and 6 bases at J, with 15 bases between. The CDR3 is 14 amino acids. The CDR3, as DNA: TGTGCCAGCAGTGCTCGTCAGGGGAGGGCTGAAGCTTTCTTT. Translation gives CASSARQGRAEAFF.

The V and J genes are TRBV6-5 and TRBJ1-2; D unresolved. Between the trimmed V and J ends, which lost 8 bases and 4 bases, there was a span of 11 bases. The germline gives CDR1 MNHEY, CDR2 SVGAGI. The CDR3 contains 12 residues. CDR3 coding DNA: TGTGCCAGCCTTTGGGGAGCCTATGGCTACACCTTC. Translated, it gives CASLWGAYGYTF.